This T cell receptor (beta chain) stems from a study of beta chain features in type 1 diabetes. Whole-study results and caveats: Moderately but significantly shorter TCRB CDR3s were found in Type 1 diabetes patients in all four CD4+ subsets. A definitive answer on HLA type influencing TCRB rearrangement was not reached here.

Since all of the isolated RNA was reverse transcribed, expressed TCRB transcripts were what got sequenced. An average around 3.8 million reads came from naive, central memory and regulatory T cell samples. Clones were read by immunoSEQ multiplex PCR, and TCRdb kept only the in-frame ones, dropping some. The sample lists fewer than 900,000 clones; about 17% were seen once. This CDR3 has 15 residues. V was pared by 3 bases and J by 0 bases, with 12 bases between. Germline CDR1 reads LNHNV; CDR2 reads YYDKDF (reference sequence). With respect to this clone: Its target is unknown.

The sample was naive CD4+ T cells from blood. This receptor was taken from a woman under 30 in good health. The chain uses TRBV15 and TRBJ2-7; a weak D match, TRBD2 (5 bases). Here the CDR3 DNA reads TGTGCCACCAGCAGTCTCCGGGATTACTCCTACGAGCAGTACTTC. It yields the protein CATSSLRDYSYEQYF. The complete variable domain, with remaining parts taken from reference TRBV15 and TRBJ2-7, reads DAMVIQNPRYQVTQFGKPVTLSCSQTLNHNVMYWYQQKSSQAPKLLFHYYDKDFNNEADTPDNFQSRRPNTSFCFLDIRSPGLGDTAMYLCATSSLRDYSYEQYFGPGTRLTVT.